Listed here are 14 T cell receptor beta chains from one sample, sequenced in a study of vaccination effects on CD4 cells after COVID-19. Antigen-specific CD4+ T cells were expanded (with viral peptide pools) by the ViraFEST assay ahead of sequencing. The culture ran for roughly 10 days before CD4+ T cells were isolated. By PCR, the person was confirmed to have had SARS-CoV-2 infection between March and December 2020. The table came from immunoSEQ multiplex PCR; TCRdb's copy has only in-frame clones and leaves some out. The sample shows approximately 24,000 clones, around 77% of them seen only once. Their recognized antigens are unknown. Sample: CD4+ T cells from PBMCs cultured with SARS-CoV-2 spike peptides, taken before COVID-19 vaccination. Receptor source: a human donor who had a prior SARS-CoV-2 infection.

This clone was counted between two and nine times. V gene TRBV19 combines with J gene TRBJ2-1; weak D call: TRBD2 (5 bases). In germline, CDR1 is LNHDA, CDR2 SQIVND (reference sequence). V was shortened by 3 bases and J by 8 bases, with 11 bases between the two germline ends. This CDR3 spans 13 amino acids. This chain's CDR3 is CASSITGSDEQFF. The CDR3 nucleotides read TGTGCCAGTAGTATTACGGGGAGCGATGAGCAGTTCTTC.

The chain carries TRBV5-6 and TRBJ2-7, with 9 bases matching TRBD2. The V gene's germline CDR1 is SGHDT and CDR2 YYEEEE. Trimming cost V 7 bases and J 0 bases; bases outside gene matches: 8. The CDR3 has 15 residues. The DNA of the CDR3 is TGTGCCAGCGGAGTAGCGGGAGAATCCTCCTACGAGCAGTACTTC. It translates to CASGVAGESSYEQYF.

The chain has TRBV7-3 and TRBJ2-1; TRBD2 might be the D (6 bases). Germline loops: CDR1 SGHTA, CDR2 FQGTGA. The V end lost 6 bases, the J end lost 2 bases, and 8 bases lay between the germline ends. There are 13 residues in the CDR3. The CDR3 loop reads CASSSGAYNEQFF. DNA of the CDR3: TGTGCCAGCAGTAGCGGAGCCTACAATGAGCAGTTCTTC.

In this sample, this clone turned up once. The rearrangement joins TRBV20-1 to TRBJ2-3, with unresolved D. V was cut by 5 bases and J by 5 bases, with 8 bases left in between. CDR3 length: 11 amino acids. Looked up from germline, CDR1 is DFQATT and CDR2 is SNEGSKA (reference sequence). Here the CDR3 DNA reads TGCAGTGCTTACTTTGGAGATACGCAGTATTTT. It encodes CSAYFGDTQYF.

This rearrangement joins TRBV5-1 to TRBJ2-7; 8 positions match TRBD1. The CDR3 totals 15 residues. Trimming at V came to 4 bases and at J to 3 bases, leaving 9 bases not matched to a gene. Germline V lookup: CDR1 SGHRS, CDR2 YFSETQ. In nucleotides, the CDR3 is TGCGCCAGCAGCCCCGACAGGGGAGTCGTCTACGAGCAGTACTTC. Translating gives CASSPDRGVVYEQYF.

The chain is built from TRBV18 and TRBJ1-1; 7 bases are shared with TRBD1. The CDR3 extends over 11 amino acids. Per germline, CDR1 KGHSH and CDR2 LQKENI. V dropped 5 bases and J dropped 11; count of bases not matched to a gene: 5. This CDR3 reads CASSIGGSAFF. In DNA, the CDR3 is TGTGCCAGCTCAATAGGGGGCAGCGCTTTCTTT.

The V and J genes are TRBV9 and TRBJ2-6; possible D gene TRBD1, 6 bases. The CDR3 spans 14 residues. Germline V lookup: CDR1 SGDLS, CDR2 YYNGEE. V was trimmed by 6 bases and J by 4 bases, leaving 11 bases between them. CDR3 loop: CASTGVFGANVLTF. In DNA, the CDR3 is TGTGCCAGCACAGGGGTCTTCGGGGCCAACGTCCTGACTTTC.

The chain is built from TRBV3-1 (or the pseudogene TRBV3-2) and TRBJ2-5, with D possibly being TRBD1 (5 bases). Trimming took 1 base from V and 5 from J, leaving 17 bases between them. CDR1 LGHDT and CDR2 YNNKEL come from the germline V gene (reference sequence). CDR3 length: 16 residues. The CDR3 coding sequence is TGTGCCAGCAGCCAAGGGTGGCAGGGTGGAACGGAGACCCAGTACTTC. Encoded protein: CASSQGWQGGTETQYF.

The CDR3 sequence: CASSPRGGGRAFF. The CDR3 region has the DNA TGTGCCAGCAGCCCCAGAGGGGGGGGTAGAGCTTTCTTT. The chain employs TRBV3-1 (or the pseudogene TRBV3-2) and TRBJ1-1, with a tentative D call TRBD1 (6 bases). The CDR3 consists of 13 residues. CDR1 LGHDT and CDR2 YNNKEL come from the germline V gene (reference sequence). V dropped 4 bases and J dropped 10 bases, with 16 bases sitting between them.

The gene calls are TRBV18 and TRBJ2-5; 7 bases are shared with TRBD1. The CDR3 contains 15 residues. Losses at the gene ends were 0 bases for V and 7 bases for J; bases not matched to a gene: 8. Germline CDR1 is KGHSH and CDR2 is LQKENI. In DNA form, the CDR3 reads TGTGCCAGCTCACCACCGGTAGGGACAGAGGGGACCCAGTACTTC. Its translation: CASSPPVGTEGTQYF.

The chain combines TRBV18 with TRBJ1-2, with D maybe TRBD1 (6 bases). Germline V gene lookup returns CDR1 KGHSH and CDR2 LQKENI. V lost 0 bases, J lost 2 bases, and 16 bases lay in between. The CDR3 is 17 amino acids. As DNA, the CDR3 is TGTGCCAGCTCACCACCGGGTTCTGGGGGGCGAAACTATGGCTACACCTTC. Translating gives CASSPPGSGGRNYGYTF.

The gene calls are TRBV7-9 and TRBJ1-4, with 9 bases identical to TRBD1. Germline CDR1 reads SEHNR; CDR2 reads FQNEAQ (reference sequence). The CDR3 contains 14 residues. V lost 5 bases and J lost 5; bases outside the gene matches: 3. CDR3 coding DNA: TGTGCCAGCAGCCCACAGGGGGCAAATGAAAAACTGTTTTTT. It specifies CASSPQGANEKLFF. The full variable domain, its missing parts supplied by reference TRBV7-9 and TRBJ1-4, is DTGVSQNPRHKITKRGQNVTFRCDPISEHNRLYWYRQTLGQGPEFLTYFQNEAQLEKSRLLSDRFSAERPKGSFSTLEIQRTEQGDSAMYLCASSPQGANEKLFFGSGTQLSVL.

Here the CDR3 DNA reads TGTGCCAGCAGCTTAGTAAGGGTAAATGGGTTCACTGAAGCTTTCTTT. This gives the protein CASSLVRVNGFTEAFF. V is TRBV7-8 and J is TRBJ1-1; no definite D call. CDR3 length: 16 amino acids. Germline V gives CDR1 SGHVS, CDR2 FQNEAQ. The V end lost 1 base, the J end lost 4 bases, and 16 bases lay between the germline ends. The full variable domain, completed using reference TRBV7-8 and TRBJ1-1, is GAGVSQSPRYKVAKRGQDVALRCDPISGHVSLFWYQQALGQGPEFLTYFQNEAQLDKSGLPSDRFFAERPEGSVSTLKIQRTQQEDSAVYLCASSLVRVNGFTEAFFGQGTRLTVV.

The chain links TRBV7-9 to TRBJ1-1, with a weak D call TRBD1 (6 bases). V lost 3 bases and J lost 6, with 14 bases in between. Germline lookup yields CDR1 SEHNR and CDR2 FQNEAQ (reference sequence). This CDR3 spans 14 amino acids. CDR3 protein: CASSFYREGPEAFF. CDR3 DNA sequence: TGTGCCAGCAGCTTTTACAGGGAGGGTCCTGAAGCTTTCTTT.